This T cell receptor (beta chain) is from a study of T cell responses to AZD1222 COVID-19 vaccine. Notes on the study in general: The donor cohort was predominantly white British with a female majority, and clonal diversity may have been underestimated. It was only after the peak T cell response that any repertoires were sampled.

In the case of this clone: Its antigen is unknown.

Clones were sequenced by immunoSEQ multiplex PCR, and TCRdb holds only the in-frame ones, with some missing. The table includes approximately 190,000 clones, approximately 92% detected once. V shed 5 bases and J 1 base; nucleotides not matched to a gene: 3. This CDR3 is built from 14 residues. CDR1 and CDR2 from the germline V gene are SGHAT and FQNNGV. Material: peripheral blood, obtained on day 0 of AZD1222 vaccination. This TCR came from an adult in good health. This chain links TRBV11-2 with TRBJ2-7; the match to TRBD1 covers 9 bases. For the CDR3, the DNA is TGTGCCAGCAGCCCGGGACAGGGATCCTACGAGCAGTACTTC. It specifies CASSPGQGSYEQYF.